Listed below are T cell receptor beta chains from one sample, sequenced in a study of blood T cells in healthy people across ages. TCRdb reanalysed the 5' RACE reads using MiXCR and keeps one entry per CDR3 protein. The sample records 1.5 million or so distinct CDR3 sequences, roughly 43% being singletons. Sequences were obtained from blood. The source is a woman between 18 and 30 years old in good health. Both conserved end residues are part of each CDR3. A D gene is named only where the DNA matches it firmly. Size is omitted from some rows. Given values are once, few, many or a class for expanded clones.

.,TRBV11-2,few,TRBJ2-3,TGTGCCAGCAGCCACAGGGACTCCACAGATACGCAGTATTTT,CASSHRDSTDTQYF
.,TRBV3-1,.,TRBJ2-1,TGTGCCAGCAGCCAAGCTACGGGTTACAATGAGCAGTTCTTC,CASSQATGYNEQFF
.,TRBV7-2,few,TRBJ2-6,TGTGCCAGCAGCCCACATGGACCGACTGGGGCCAACGTCCTGACTTTC,CASSPHGPTGANVLTF
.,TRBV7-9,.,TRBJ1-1,TGTGCCAGCAGCTTACCCCCGGGCCCGAGGAACACTGAAGCTTTCTTT,CASSLPPGPRNTEAFF
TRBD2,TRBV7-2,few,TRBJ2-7,TGTGCCAGCAACCCAAGCCCTTTAGCGGGAGGGCCCTACGAGCAGTACTTC,CASNPSPLAGGPYEQYF
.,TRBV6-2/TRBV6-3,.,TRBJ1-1,TGTGCCAGCACAACACAGAACACTGAAGCTTTCTTT,CASTTQNTEAFF
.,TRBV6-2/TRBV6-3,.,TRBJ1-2,TGTGCCAGCAGAAACAGCGGTTGGGGCTACACCTTC,CASRNSGWGYTF
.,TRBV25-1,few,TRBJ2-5,TGTGCCAGCAGTGAATACAGGGACCCCCAAGAGACCCAGTACTTC,CASSEYRDPQETQYF
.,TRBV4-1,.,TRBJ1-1,TGCGCCAGCAGCTTTGCGCAGGACACTGAAGCTTTCTTT,CASSFAQDTEAFF
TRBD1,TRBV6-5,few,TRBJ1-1,TGTGCCAGCAGTTTTCGACAGGGCGAGACTGAAGCTTTCTTT,CASSFRQGETEAFF
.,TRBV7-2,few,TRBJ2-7,TGTGCCAGCAGCGAGACACAGGACCGCTACGAGCAGTACTTC,CASSETQDRYEQYF
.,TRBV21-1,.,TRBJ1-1,TGTGCCAGCAGCAAGTTAGATTGTAGAGGGGGGTTGAGTACTGAAGCTTTCTTT,CASSKLDCRGGLSTEAFF
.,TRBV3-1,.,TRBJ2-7,TGTGCCAGCAGCTTAAAAGGGTTATCGAAAGCGGCCCAGTACTTC,CASSLKGLSKAAQYF
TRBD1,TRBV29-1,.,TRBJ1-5,TGCAGCGTAACCGGGACAGGCAATAGCAATCAGCCCCAGCATTTT,CSVTGTGNSNQPQHF
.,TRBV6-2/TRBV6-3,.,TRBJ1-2,TGTGCCAGCAGTTCAGATTACTATGGCTACACCTTC,CASSSDYYGYTF
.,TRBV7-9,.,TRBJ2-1,TGTGCCAGCAGCTCCGGGGGACAGCCCAATGAGCAGTTCTTC,CASSSGGQPNEQFF
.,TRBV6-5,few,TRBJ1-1,TGTGCCAGCAGTTACTGGGGGAGTACTGAAGCTTTCTTT,CASSYWGSTEAFF
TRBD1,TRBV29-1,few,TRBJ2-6,TGCAGCCCATCGGGGGGACAGGGTACCTCTGGGGCCAACGTCCTGACTTTC,CSPSGGQGTSGANVLTF
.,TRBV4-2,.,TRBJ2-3,TGTGCCAGCAGCCAAGATCTAACTAGAGGGAGGTCAGATACGCAGTATTTT,CASSQDLTRGRSDTQYF
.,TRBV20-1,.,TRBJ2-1,TGCAGTGCTAGAGATCTGGGTAGCTCCTACAATGAGCAGTTCTTC,CSARDLGSSYNEQFF
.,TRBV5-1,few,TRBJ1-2,TGCGCCAGCCGTTCACGGGCGTACTATGGCTACACCTTC,CASRSRAYYGYTF
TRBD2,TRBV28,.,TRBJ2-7,TGTGCCTGCAAGGGGACTACCACCTACGAGCAGTACTTC,CACKGTTTYEQYF
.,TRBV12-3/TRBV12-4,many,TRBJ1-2,TGTGCCAGCAGGAAACAGGAGACGGGGGGCTACACCTTC,CASRKQETGGYTF
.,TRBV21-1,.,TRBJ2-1,TGTGCCAGCAGCAAGTGGGTTTCCTCCTACAATGAGCAGTTCTTC,CASSKWVSSYNEQFF
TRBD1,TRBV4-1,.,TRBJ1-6,TGCGCCAGCAGCCAAGTTACAGGGGTTTCACCCCTCCACTTT,CASSQVTGVSPLHF
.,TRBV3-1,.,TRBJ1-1,TGTGCCAGCAGCCGGCTTGGGGGGGCGCGCACTGAAGCTTTCTTT,CASSRLGGARTEAFF
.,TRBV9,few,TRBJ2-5,TGTGCCAGCAGCGTAGATGGGAACCAAGAGACCCAGTACTTC,CASSVDGNQETQYF
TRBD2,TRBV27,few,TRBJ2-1,TGTGCCAGCAGAAGTAGCGGGAAGGCGCATGAGCAGTTCTTC,CASRSSGKAHEQFF
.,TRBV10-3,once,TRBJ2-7,TGTGCCATCAGTGAGTCAGGGACATATTACGAGCAGTACTTC,CAISESGTYYEQYF
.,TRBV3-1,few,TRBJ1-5,TGTGCCAGCAGCCGCCAACAGGGTTCTCAGCCCCAGCATTTT,CASSRQQGSQPQHF
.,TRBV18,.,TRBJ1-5,TGTGCCAGCTCACCCATGGCAGGCTCCAATCAGCCCCAGCATTTT,CASSPMAGSNQPQHF
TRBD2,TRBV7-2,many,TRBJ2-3,TGTGCCAGCAGCTTAGTAGGGACTAGCGGGAGTACAGATACGCAGTATTTT,CASSLVGTSGSTDTQYF
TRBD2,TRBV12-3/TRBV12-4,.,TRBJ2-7,TGTGCCAGCAGTTTTAGAGCGGGACCCTACAATGAGCAGTACTTC,CASSFRAGPYNEQYF
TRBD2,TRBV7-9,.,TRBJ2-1,TGTTCCAGCAGCCCCGGCTTGGGTAGCGGGGCTTACTCCTACAATGAGCAGTTCTTC,CSSSPGLGSGAYSYNEQFF
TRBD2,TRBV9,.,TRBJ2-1,TGTGCCAGCAGCGTCGGTAGCGGGAGAGGGTACAATGAGCAGTTCTTC,CASSVGSGRGYNEQFF
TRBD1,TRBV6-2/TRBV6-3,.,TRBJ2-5,TGTGCCAGCAGAAGGACAGGGGCAGAGACCCAGTACTTC,CASRRTGAETQYF
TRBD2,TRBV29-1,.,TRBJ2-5,TGCAGCGTTGAAGAGAGTGGTAGACTAGCCTCCTACGGGCAGTACTTC,CSVEESGRLASYGQYF
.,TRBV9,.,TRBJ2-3,TGTGCCAGCAGCGCCCGCGGGCGGGGAATGGCAGATACGCAGTATTTT,CASSARGRGMADTQYF
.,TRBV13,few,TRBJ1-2,TGTGCCAGCAGCTTCAGAAGGGCTCTTGGCTACACCTTC,CASSFRRALGYTF
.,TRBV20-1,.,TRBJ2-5,TGCAGTGCTAGTAGTCCCAACTACAATGAGCAGTACTTC,CSASSPNYNEQYF
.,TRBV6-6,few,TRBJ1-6,TGTGCCAGCAGTTACTCGGGGGGGTATAATTCACCCCTCCACTTT,CASSYSGGYNSPLHF
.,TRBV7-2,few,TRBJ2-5,TGTGCCAGCAGCTTAGGCAGTTACGCCAAAGAGACCCAGTACTTC,CASSLGSYAKETQYF
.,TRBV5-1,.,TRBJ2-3,TGCGCCAGCAGCTTGGTTGGCTGGGGCACAGATACGCAGTATTTT,CASSLVGWGTDTQYF